The present TCR beta chain was sequenced within a study of blood T cells in healthy people across ages. PCR was performed a second time for about 7 to 12 cycles using a sample-barcoded 5' primer and a J-beta primer mix. TCRdb re-called the 5' RACE reads through MiXCR, storing one row per CDR3 protein. The sample has around 900,000 distinct CDR3 sequences; 29% are singletons. Study-wide findings and caveats: Among long-lived donors, naive CD4+ cells were more numerous and diversity higher than in aged donors.

Trimming removed 4 bases at V and 11 bases at J, with 27 bases between. From germline, CDR1 is SGHRS and CDR2 YFSETQ. The CDR3 covers 16 residues. As regards this clonotype: Antigen: not known.

This sequence joins TRBV5-1 and TRBJ2-5; weak D call: TRBD1 (6 bases). Material: blood. The sequence came from a woman at least 80 years old in good health. The DNA of the CDR3 is TGCGCCAGCAGCGAAGCAGGGGTTATCGCGTACAATGAGCAGTACTTC. This encodes CASSEAGVIAYNEQYF.